The clone carrying this T cell receptor beta chain has just a few counts. MiXCR was run by TCRdb on the 5' RACE reads, yielding one entry per CDR3 protein. The data hold just over 95,000 distinct CDR3 sequences, with 11% observed a single time. The data were taken from a study of early T cells in non-severe SARS-CoV-2 infection. Germline lookup yields CDR1 DFQATT and CDR2 SNEGSKA (reference sequence). The V end lost 6 bases, the J end lost 2 bases, and 13 bases lay between the germline ends. The CDR3 is made up of 14 amino acids. The material sequenced was whole blood. This receptor was taken from an adult who was a healthcare worker with PCR-confirmed SARS-CoV-2 infection or an uninfected control (not recorded which). This chain uses TRBV20-1 with TRBJ1-4; D gene unclear. CDR3 coding DNA: TGCAGTGCGCCGAACAGAGGGACTAATGAAAAACTGTTTTTT. Translation gives CSAPNRGTNEKLFF.